The next 9 T cell receptor beta chains were all read from a single sample in a study of blood T cell repertoires in COVID-19. Clones were read by immunoSEQ multiplex PCR, and TCRdb kept only the in-frame ones, dropping some. The sample contains approximately 200,000 clones, about 91% of which appear only once. The sample comprised peripheral blood. The receptor source for this set is a woman in her thirties with acute or convalescent COVID-19.

This clone occurred a few times. The chain combines TRBV10-2 with TRBJ1-4; TRBD1 is a possible D gene (5 bases). Germline-derived CDR1 and CDR2 are WSHSY and SAAADI. The CDR3 is made up of 14 amino acids. Trimming cost V 6 bases and J 0 bases, with 8 bases left between them. The CDR3 nucleotides are TGCGCCAGCAGGGGGACTGCAACTAATGAAAAACTGTTTTTT. Amino acid sequence: CASRGTATNEKLFF.

The rearrangement uses TRBV28 and TRBJ2-6, with D possibly TRBD2 on 5 matching bases. Germline V gives CDR1 MDHEN, CDR2 SYDVKM. This CDR3 has 13 residues. Trimming took off 11 bases at V and 4 bases at J, with 12 bases between the two ends. CDR3 DNA: TGTGCCTCTGGAGGTGGAGGGGCCAACGTCCTGACTTTC. It translates to CASGGGGANVLTF. Using reference TRBV28 and TRBJ2-6 for the parts outside the CDR3, the full variable domain is DVKVTQSSRYLVKRTGEKVFLECVQDMDHENMFWYRQDPGLGLRLIYFSYDVKMKEKGDIPEGYSVSREKKERFSLILESASTNQTSMYLCASGGGGANVLTFGAGSRLTVL.

This chain uses TRBV19 with TRBJ1-5, with D perhaps TRBD1 (5 bases). CDR3 size: 14 residues. CDR1 and CDR2 from the germline V gene are LNHDA and SQIVND (reference sequence). V lost 3 bases and J 3 bases, leaving 9 bases between the germline ends. CDR3 region: CASSMGLNNQPQHF. Here the CDR3 DNA reads TGTGCCAGTAGTATGGGGCTGAACAATCAGCCCCAGCATTTT.

V and J are TRBV27 and TRBJ1-5, with D tentatively TRBD1 (6 bases). The CDR3 loop spans 15 amino acids. CDR1 MNHEY and CDR2 SMNVEV come from the germline V gene (reference sequence). Trimming removed 6 bases from V and 0 bases from J, with 12 bases in between. The CDR3 region is CASSRQAYSNQPQHF. The CDR3 region has the DNA TGTGCCAGCAGCCGACAGGCCTATAGCAATCAGCCCCAGCATTTT.

The V and J genes are TRBV12-3 or TRBV12-4 and TRBJ1-2; 9 bases match TRBD1. The CDR3 extends over 12 amino acids. Losses at the gene ends were 5 bases for V and 14 bases for J; bases not matched to a gene: 9. CDR3 sequence reads: CASSLEGGQGTF. The CDR3 bases are TGTGCCAGCAGTCTCGAAGGGGGACAGGGTACCTTC.

This chain links TRBV7-8 with TRBJ2-3, with 12 bases matching TRBD1. CDR1 and CDR2 from the germline V gene are SGHVS and FQNEAQ. V was clipped by 5 bases and J by 6 bases; unmatched bases: 6. This CDR3 comprises 15 residues. The CDR3 nucleotides read TGTGCCAGCAGCGAGGGACAGGGGGCAATCGATACGCAGTATTTT. Translating gives CASSEGQGAIDTQYF.

V and J are TRBV11-2 and TRBJ1-1; 9 bases agree with TRBD1. The CDR3 length is 14 residues. Germline V gives CDR1 SGHAT, CDR2 FQNNGV. The trim removed 5 bases at V and 5 bases at J, leaving 6 bases unmatched. DNA for the CDR3: TGTGCCAGCAGCCTATGGGACAGGGAGACTGAAGCTTTCTTT. Residues: CASSLWDRETEAFF.

The genes are TRBV27 and TRBJ2-1; D might be TRBD2 (6 bases). The CDR3 runs to 14 residues. Germline V CDR1 and CDR2: MNHEY, SMNVEV (reference sequence). Trimming took off 5 bases at V and 5 bases at J, with 13 bases between the two ends. CDR3: CASSDSLANNEQFF. In nucleotides, the CDR3 is TGTGCCAGCAGTGACAGTCTAGCGAACAATGAGCAGTTCTTC.

This chain uses TRBV2 with TRBJ2-2; 7 positions match TRBD2. Per the germline V gene, CDR1 is SNHLY and CDR2 is FYNNEI. V dropped 8 bases and J dropped 4; count of bases not matched to a gene: 7. This CDR3 is 14 amino acids long. The CDR3: CASGGDRGTGELFF. In nucleotides, the CDR3 is TGTGCCAGCGGGGGGGATCGAGGCACCGGGGAGCTGTTTTTT.